Below, 10 T cell receptor beta chains from the same sample are listed, as sequenced in a study of blood T cell repertoires in COVID-19. Clones were read by immunoSEQ multiplex PCR, and TCRdb kept only the in-frame ones, dropping some. This sample has roughly 200,000 clones, with roughly 87% found just once. The sequenced sample was PBMCs or T cells enriched from blood (not recorded which). The receptors here all came from a woman between 25 and 40 years old who had recovered from COVID-19.

V is TRBV11-2 and J is TRBJ2-7; 8 nucleotides match TRBD2. V dropped 3 bases and J dropped 2; count of bases not matched to a gene: 6. Germline V lookup: CDR1 SGHAT, CDR2 FQNNGV. The CDR3 is made up of 15 amino acids. The CDR3 protein is CASSFGGGTPYEQYF. The DNA of the CDR3 is TGTGCCAGCAGCTTCGGCGGGGGGACGCCCTACGAGCAGTACTTC.

The V gene is TRBV9, the J gene TRBJ2-1; TRBD1 matches 9 bases. This CDR3 region has 18 residues. The germline gives CDR1 SGDLS, CDR2 YYNGEE. V gave up 0 bases and J gave up 6 bases; unmatched junction bases: 13. Written as DNA, the CDR3 is TGTGCCAGCAGCGTAGCCCCAGCGCCCACGACAGGGGGCAATGAGCAGTTCTTC. Its translation: CASSVAPAPTTGGNEQFF.

The chain employs TRBV30 and TRBJ1-5, with unresolved D. This CDR3 has 13 residues. Germline-derived CDR1 and CDR2 are GTSNPN and SVGIG (reference sequence). Trimming cost V 1 base and J 0 bases, with 4 bases left between them. Written as DNA, the CDR3 is TGTGCCTGGAGTGACAGTAGCAATCAGCCCCAGCATTTT. Residues: CAWSDSSNQPQHF.

The sample holds a few counts of this clone. This chain links TRBV30 with TRBJ2-1; 15 positions match TRBD2. The CDR3 totals 14 residues. Germline V gives CDR1 GTSNPN, CDR2 SVGIG (reference sequence). With V trimmed by 5 bases and J by 7 bases, 3 bases remained unmatched. Here the CDR3 reads CAWGLAGGRNEQFF. The CDR3 coding sequence is TGTGCCTGGGGACTAGCGGGGGGGCGGAATGAGCAGTTCTTC. Drawing the rest from reference TRBV30 and TRBJ2-1, the complete variable domain is SQTIHQWPATLVQPVGSPLSLECTVEGTSNPNLYWYRQAAGRGLQLLFYSVGIGQISSEVPQNLSASRPQDRQFILSSKKLLLSDSGFYLCAWGLAGGRNEQFFGPGTRLTVL.

The CDR3 protein is CASSYPAGGPGGELFF. Here the CDR3 DNA reads TGTGCCAGCAGTTACCCAGCGGGGGGGCCTGGCGGGGAGCTGTTTTTT. The genes are TRBV6-2 or TRBV6-3 and TRBJ2-2; 10 nucleotides agree with TRBD2. The trim removed 2 bases at V and 7 bases at J, leaving 7 bases unmatched. This CDR3 is 16 amino acids long. Germline V gives CDR1 MNHEY, CDR2 SVGEGT.

This chain's CDR3 is CAGSTRDEQYF. CDR3 in DNA: TGTGCCGGATCTACGAGGGACGAGCAGTACTTC. The gene calls are TRBV21-1 and TRBJ2-7; the DNA was not used to check the table's D call, TRBD2. TRBV21-1 is listed as a pseudogene. This CDR3 contains 11 residues.

This chain joins TRBV15 and TRBJ1-1, with no clear D. The length of the CDR3 is 12 residues. Germline CDR1 and CDR2: LNHNV and YYDKDF (reference sequence). Deletions cut 6 bases from V and 5 bases from J, with 10 bases between. CDR3 in DNA: TGTGCCACCAGGGCAGGTTGGACTGAAGCTTTCTTT. It encodes CATRAGWTEAFF.

The V gene is TRBV19, the J gene TRBJ2-3; D possibly corresponds to TRBD2 (6 bases). The CDR3 consists of 14 residues. Germline V gene data show CDR1 as LNHDA and CDR2 as SQIVND (reference sequence). V shed 5 bases and J shed 0 bases, with 9 bases lying between them. CDR3 sequence reads: CASSSSASTDTQYF. CDR3 DNA: TGTGCCAGTAGTTCTAGCGCCAGCACAGATACGCAGTATTTT.

The chain has TRBV11-3 and TRBJ1-2; tentative D call: TRBD1 (6 bases). The CDR3 runs 13 residues. V was pared by 5 bases and J by 4 bases, with 11 bases between. Looked up from germline, CDR1 is SGHNT and CDR2 is YENEEA. The CDR3 protein is CASSRGQLYGYTF. The CDR3 nucleotides read TGTGCCAGCAGCCGCGGACAGCTCTATGGCTACACCTTC.

CDR3 sequence: CASSVWASSDEQYF. The CDR3 coding sequence is TGTGCCAGCAGTGTCTGGGCTAGCTCGGACGAGCAGTACTTC. The chain links TRBV2 to TRBJ2-7; a weak D match, TRBD2 (5 bases). Germline V gene data show CDR1 as SNHLY and CDR2 as FYNNEI. The CDR3 loop spans 14 amino acids. Trimming cost V 4 bases and J 5 bases, with 15 bases left between them.